Presented here are 2 T cell receptor beta chains from one specimen sequenced in a study of blood T cell repertoires in COVID-19. Sequencing used immunoSEQ multiplex PCR; TCRdb keeps in-frame clones, though not all of them. Among 260,000 or so clones, 70% to 90% were seen once, and the ten largest hold about 1.2%. Sequencing was performed on PBMCs or T cells enriched from blood (not recorded which). The receptors here all came from a woman aged 40-49 years with acute COVID-19.

This chain connects TRBV6-5 to TRBJ1-1, with 9 bases aligning to TRBD1. V shed 5 bases and J 7 bases; nucleotides not matched to a gene: 11. Germline V gene data show CDR1 as MNHEY and CDR2 as SVGAGI. The CDR3 is 15 amino acids. CDR3 nucleotides: TGTGCCAGCAGTAACGCAGGGACAGGGCCCGGTGAAGCTTTCTTT. Protein sequence: CASSNAGTGPGEAFF.

This clone turned up a few times. The V call is TRBV10-3, the J call TRBJ1-1; D might be TRBD1 (6 bases). Trimming left V 10 bases short and J 3 bases short, with 15 bases between. The germline CDR1 and CDR2 sequences are ENHRY and SYGVKD. The CDR3 runs 13 residues. The chain's CDR3 is CATRQAPDTEAFF. CDR3 in DNA: TGTGCCACAAGACAGGCCCCGGACACTGAAGCTTTCTTT.